Below are 28 T cell receptor beta chains sequenced from a single sample in a study of blood T cell repertoires in COVID-19. TCRdb's copy holds only in-frame clones and misses some; the assay was immunoSEQ multiplex PCR. The sample includes some 180,000 clones, 70% to 80% of them seen just once. Sequencing was done on a sample of PBMCs or T cells enriched from blood (not recorded which). The origin of the receptors is a man in his 60s who had been exposed to COVID-19.

The V gene is TRBV2, the J gene TRBJ2-5; D unclear. The CDR3 has 15 residues. The V end lost 1 base, the J end lost 4 bases, and 13 bases lay between the germline ends. Germline assignment: CDR1 SNHLY and CDR2 FYNNEI. The CDR3 loop reads CASSEDLGVRETQYF. The CDR3 DNA sequence: TGTGCCAGCAGTGAAGATCTGGGCGTTCGAGAGACCCAGTACTTC.

The chain combines TRBV5-1 with TRBJ1-1; maybe TRBD1 (6 bases). Trimming stripped 3 bases from V and 2 bases from J, with 14 bases between. CDR1 and CDR2 from the germline V gene are SGHRS and YFSETQ. The CDR3 contains 15 residues. The CDR3: CASSWGRASNTEAFF. The CDR3 DNA is TGCGCCAGCAGCTGGGGGCGTGCCTCCAACACTGAAGCTTTCTTT.

This clone was seen more than once but under ten times. This sequence joins TRBV9 and TRBJ2-5, with D maybe TRBD1 (5 bases). Between the trimmed V and J ends, which lost 0 bases and 1 base, there was a span of 7 bases. The length of the CDR3 is 14 residues. Germline CDR1 is SGDLS and CDR2 is YYNGEE. CDR3 DNA sequence: TGTGCCAGCAGCGTAGGACAGTCCCAAGAGACCCAGTACTTC. Its protein is CASSVGQSQETQYF.

The chain uses TRBV10-1 and TRBJ2-2; TRBD2 agrees at 11 bases. Looked up from germline, CDR1 is WNHNN and CDR2 is SYGVQD (reference sequence). V trimming: 2 bases; J trimming: 7 bases; junction bases outside the gene matches: 6. The length of the CDR3 is 16 residues. The CDR3 DNA reads TGCGCCAGCAGTGAGCAGCTAGCGGGAGGAGGCGGGGAGCTGTTTTTT. Translation: CASSEQLAGGGGELFF.

The gene calls are TRBV5-4 and TRBJ2-7; D might be TRBD1 (6 bases). Trimming shortened V by 4 bases and J by 0 bases, and 8 bases separated the two germline ends. The CDR3 consists of 13 residues. Germline-derived CDR1 and CDR2 are SGHNT and YYREEE (reference sequence). The CDR3 DNA reads as TGTGCCAGCAGCCACAGGGCCTCCTACGAGCAGTACTTC. It specifies CASSHRASYEQYF.

The rearrangement links TRBV12-5 to TRBJ2-7, with D perhaps TRBD1 (5 bases). Germline CDR1 is LGHNT and CDR2 is FRNRAP. V was clipped by 4 bases and J by 5 bases, with 15 bases between them. There are 14 residues in the CDR3. DNA of the CDR3: TGTGCTAGTGGTTCAGGGCCCCTTGGGGACGAGCAGTACTTC. The encoded protein is CASGSGPLGDEQYF.

The V call is TRBV9, the J call TRBJ2-7, with D perhaps TRBD2 (6 bases). The V end was cut by 0 bases, the J end by 5 bases, with 12 bases between. This CDR3 has 14 amino acids. CDR1 is SGDLS and CDR2 is YYNGEE in the germline V gene. The CDR3, as DNA: TGTGCCAGCAGCGTAGCCGGGAGTAGCAACGAGCAGTACTTC. Protein product: CASSVAGSSNEQYF.

The CDR3 sequence: CAISDGGYEQYF. For the CDR3, the DNA is TGTGCCATCAGTGACGGGGGATACGAGCAGTACTTC. The rearrangement joins TRBV10-3 to TRBJ2-7, with D possibly matching TRBD2 (6 bases). This CDR3 is built from 12 residues. Trimming stripped 3 bases from V and 4 bases from J, with 7 bases between. Germline CDR1 and CDR2: ENHRY and SYGVKD.

The J gene is TRBJ1-5, the V gene TRBV30, with 9 positions matching TRBD1. Germline assignment: CDR1 GTSNPN and CDR2 SVGIG (reference sequence). V lost 8 bases to trimming and J lost 6 bases; unmatched junction nucleotides: 8. This CDR3 is 13 amino acids long. The CDR3 region is CAGSQGAGQPQHF. As DNA, the CDR3 is TGTGCCGGGTCACAGGGGGCGGGTCAGCCCCAGCATTTT.

The chain is built from TRBV6-6 and TRBJ1-2; D is possibly TRBD1 (5 bases). The CDR3 is 14 amino acids. Germline CDR1 and CDR2: MNHNY and SVGAGI (reference sequence). V was trimmed by 6 bases and J by 4 bases, leaving 15 bases between them. The CDR3 sequence is CASSDPGRGYGYTF. CDR3 nucleotide sequence: TGTGCCAGCAGCGACCCTGGTAGGGGCTATGGCTACACCTTC.

About this clone itself: An end of the junction differs from the germline gene, which may be a read error. This specimen includes other DNA sequences encoding the same CDR3. The chain uses TRBV5-1 and TRBJ1-1, with D possibly matching TRBD1 (5 bases). CDR1 is SGHRS and CDR2 is YFSETQ in the germline V gene. The CDR3 is made up of 13 amino acids. This CDR3 reads CASSPQGGTEAFF. The CDR3 DNA reads as TGCGCCAGCAGCCCGCAGGGAGGCACTGAAGCTTTTTTT. Supplemented by reference TRBV5-1 and TRBJ1-1, the full variable domain reads KAGVTQTPRYLIKTRGQQVTLSCSPISGHRSVSWYQQTPGQGLQFLFEYFSETQRNKGNFPGRFSGRQFSNSRSEMNVSTLELGDSALYLCASSPQGGTEAFFGQGTRLTVV.

This chain links TRBV30 with TRBJ1-3; maybe TRBD1 (6 bases). The CDR3 extends over 13 amino acids. Looked up from germline, CDR1 is GTSNPN and CDR2 is SVGIG (reference sequence). Trimming removed 4 bases from V and 2 bases from J, with 9 bases in between. The CDR3 here is CAWTGAAGNTIYF. The DNA of the CDR3 is TGTGCCTGGACAGGGGCGGCTGGAAACACCATATATTTT.

The J gene is TRBJ2-7, the V gene TRBV5-1; 10 bases line up with TRBD2. Per germline, CDR1 SGHRS and CDR2 YFSETQ. This CDR3 spans 15 amino acids. V dropped 3 bases and J dropped 7; count of bases not matched to a gene: 10. The CDR3 DNA is TGCGCCAGCAGCTCCAACCTAGCGGGAGTTGGTGAGCAGTACTTC. It specifies CASSSNLAGVGEQYF.

The V call is TRBV27, the J call TRBJ2-7; 7 bases match TRBD2. This CDR3 region has 15 residues. The trim removed 6 bases at V and 0 bases at J, leaving 8 bases unmatched. Germline V lookup: CDR1 MNHEY, CDR2 SMNVEV (reference sequence). The DNA for the CDR3 is TGTGCCAGCAGCCGAACTAGCGTCGGCTCCTACGAGCAGTACTTC. This translates into CASSRTSVGSYEQYF.

In this sample, this clone turned up once. This rearrangement joins TRBV19 to TRBJ2-2, with 9 bases identical to TRBD1. V lost 4 bases and J lost 3; bases outside the gene matches: 6. Germline V gene data show CDR1 as LNHDA and CDR2 as SQIVND (reference sequence). This CDR3 region has 16 residues. Written as DNA, the CDR3 is TGTGCCAGTAGTACCCCCGGGACAGGGTACACCGGGGAGCTGTTTTTT. This gives the protein CASSTPGTGYTGELFF. Full variable domain (remainder filled in from reference TRBV19 and TRBJ2-2): DGGITQSPKYLFRKEGQNVTLSCEQNLNHDAMYWYRQDPGQGLRLIYYSQIVNDFQKGDIAEGYSVSREKKESFPLTVTSAQKNPTAFYLCASSTPGTGYTGELFFGEGSRLTVL.

This clone was recorded a few times. The chain uses TRBV7-9 and TRBJ2-5, with D maybe TRBD2 (6 bases). V was clipped by 5 bases and J by 2 bases, with 18 bases between them. The CDR3 has 16 residues. Germline V gene lookup returns CDR1 SEHNR and CDR2 FQNEAQ (reference sequence). CDR3 loop: CASSPFGRGRQETQYF. The CDR3 DNA reads as TGTGCCAGCAGCCCGTTTGGGCGGGGTCGGCAAGAGACCCAGTACTTC.

The chain carries TRBV7-2 and TRBJ2-5; no clear D. From germline, CDR1 is SGHTA and CDR2 FQGNSA. The V end lost 0 bases, the J end lost 5 bases, and 10 bases lay between the germline ends. There are 14 residues in the CDR3. The CDR3 DNA is TGTGCCAGCAGCTTAGCGCGGCGGTGGGAGACCCAGTACTTC. Translating gives CASSLARRWETQYF.

V is TRBV3-1 (or the pseudogene TRBV3-2) and J is TRBJ1-6, with D unresolved. Germline V gene lookup returns CDR1 LGHDT and CDR2 YNNKEL (reference sequence). The length of the CDR3 is 17 residues. The V and J ends lost 0 bases and 0 bases respectively, with 9 bases between them. CDR3 residues: CASSQDIRSSYNSPLHF. The CDR3 DNA sequence: TGTGCCAGCAGCCAAGATATTCGCAGCTCCTATAATTCACCCCTCCACTTT.

The rearrangement uses TRBV11-2 and TRBJ1-1, with no clear D. This CDR3 comprises 12 residues. The germline V and J ends were trimmed by 6 bases and 4 bases, with 9 bases remaining between them. In germline, CDR1 is SGHAT, CDR2 FQNNGV. CDR3 in amino acids: CASSLQSTEAFF. DNA of the CDR3: TGTGCCAGCAGTCTACAGTCCACTGAAGCTTTCTTT.

This chain uses TRBV11-3 with TRBJ2-2; maybe TRBD2 (5 bases). The CDR3 contains 14 residues. Germline values: CDR1 SGHNT, CDR2 YENEEA. The germline V and J ends were trimmed by 1 base and 5 bases, with 8 bases remaining between them. CDR3: CASSLVGITGELFF. CDR3 DNA sequence: TGTGCCAGCAGCTTAGTCGGGATTACCGGGGAGCTGTTTTTT. The whole variable domain, remainder taken from reference TRBV11-3 and TRBJ2-2, is EAGVVQSPRYKIIEKKQPVAFWCNPISGHNTLYWYLQNLGQGPELLIRYENEEAVDDSQLPKDRFSAERLKGVDSTLKIQPAELGDSAVYLCASSLVGITGELFFGEGSRLTVL.

The chain carries TRBV27 and TRBJ1-6; 9 positions agree with TRBD1. Germline CDR1 reads MNHEY; CDR2 reads SMNVEV (reference sequence). The CDR3 is 15 amino acids. The ends lost 4 bases at V and 6 bases at J; junction bases unmatched: 4. The CDR3 here is CASSSYRGPNSPLHF. The CDR3 region has the DNA TGTGCCAGCAGTTCCTACAGGGGGCCTAATTCACCCCTCCACTTT.

The rearrangement uses TRBV24-1 and TRBJ2-3, with 9 bases identical to TRBD1. The germline V gene encodes CDR1 KGHDR and CDR2 SFDVKD. Unmatched junction bases numbered 3, after V lost 7 bases and J lost 5 bases. This CDR3 has 13 residues. The CDR3 is CATRRQGVDTQYF. The CDR3 DNA sequence: TGTGCCACCAGAAGACAGGGGGTAGATACGCAGTATTTT.

The chain joins TRBV27 to TRBJ1-4, with TRBD1 matching over 7 bases. Germline V gene sequence: CDR1 MNHEY, CDR2 SMNVEV (reference sequence). This CDR3 comprises 15 residues. Unmatched junction bases numbered 8, after V lost 6 bases and J lost 4 bases. The CDR3 region has the DNA TGTGCCAGCAGCGAGAGACAGGGTGGTAATGAAAAACTGTTTTTT. Protein: CASSERQGGNEKLFF.

The V and J genes are TRBV5-1 and TRBJ1-2; 8 bases agree with TRBD1. The CDR3 is 17 amino acids. From germline, CDR1 is SGHRS and CDR2 YFSETQ. J lost 1 base, V lost 0 bases, and 8 bases had no gene match. The CDR3 DNA is TGCGCCAGCAGCTTGGCGACTACAGACAGGGGTAACTATGGCTACACCTTC. Protein sequence: CASSLATTDRGNYGYTF.

This chain joins TRBV6-1 and TRBJ1-4; D is ambiguous. This CDR3 is built from 13 residues. V was trimmed by 2 bases and J by 10 bases, leaving 11 bases between them. Per germline, CDR1 MNHNS and CDR2 SASEGT. The CDR3 spells CASSESSVRKLFF. The CDR3, as DNA: TGTGCCAGCAGTGAATCATCCGTTAGAAAACTGTTTTTT.

This clone turned up a few times. The chain has TRBV7-2 and TRBJ1-2; D remains unclear. CDR1 and CDR2 (germline): SGHTA, FQGNSA. The CDR3 loop spans 14 amino acids. The V end lost 0 bases, the J end lost 7 bases, and 12 bases lay between the germline ends. The CDR3 region is CASSLAYSGSGYTF. As DNA, the CDR3 is TGTGCCAGCAGCTTAGCTTACAGTGGGTCTGGCTACACCTTC.

This clone was picked up a small number of times. This chain uses TRBV10-3 with TRBJ1-3; D is uncertain. V was cut by 0 bases and J by 0 bases, with 9 bases left in between. The CDR3 contains 16 residues. CDR1 ENHRY and CDR2 SYGVKD come from the germline V gene. The CDR3 DNA is TGTGCCATCAGTGAGTCGATTCTATCCTCTGGAAACACCATATATTTT. It yields the protein CAISESILSSGNTIYF.

This chain links TRBV19 with TRBJ1-5; 9 positions agree with TRBD1. Germline assignment: CDR1 LNHDA and CDR2 SQIVND (reference sequence). V was pared by 4 bases and J by 3 bases, with 7 bases of the junction left unmatched. CDR3 size: 16 residues. CDR3 sequence reads: CASSTRRDRVNQPQHF. The DNA for the CDR3 is TGTGCCAGTAGTACCCGCCGGGACAGGGTCAATCAGCCCCAGCATTTT.